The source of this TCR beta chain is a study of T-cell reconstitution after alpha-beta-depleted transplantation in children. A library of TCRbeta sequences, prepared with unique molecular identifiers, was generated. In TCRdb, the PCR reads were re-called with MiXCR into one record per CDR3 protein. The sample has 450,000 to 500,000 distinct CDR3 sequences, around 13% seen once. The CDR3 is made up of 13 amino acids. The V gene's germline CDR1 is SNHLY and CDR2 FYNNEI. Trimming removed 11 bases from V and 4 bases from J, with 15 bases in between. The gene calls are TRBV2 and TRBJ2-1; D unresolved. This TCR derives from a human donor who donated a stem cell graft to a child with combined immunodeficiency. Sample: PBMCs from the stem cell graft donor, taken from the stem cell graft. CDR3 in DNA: TGTGCCTGCTGTTCCCCGGTATACAATGAGCAGTTCTTC. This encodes CACCSPVYNEQFF.